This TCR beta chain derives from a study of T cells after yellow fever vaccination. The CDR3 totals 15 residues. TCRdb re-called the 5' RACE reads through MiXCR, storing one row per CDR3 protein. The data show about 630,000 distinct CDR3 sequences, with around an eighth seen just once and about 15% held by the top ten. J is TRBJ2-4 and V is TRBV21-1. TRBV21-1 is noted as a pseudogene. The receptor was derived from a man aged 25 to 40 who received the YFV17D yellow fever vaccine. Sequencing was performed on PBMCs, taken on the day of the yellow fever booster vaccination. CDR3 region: CASSKVRAVPHIQYF. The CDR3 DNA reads TGTGCCAGCAGCAAAGTCCGAGCTGTGCCTCACATTCAGTACTTC.